The rows below give T cell receptor beta chains drawn from one sample of a study of shared clonotypes between healthy human individuals. The method was immunoSEQ multiplex PCR; TCRdb's version includes in-frame clones alone and lacks a portion of them. This sample yields some 2,100,000 clones, of which approximately 94% are seen a single time; approximately 0.13% belongs to the top ten. Source material: naive CD4+ T cells sorted from blood. These TCRs come from a man aged 18-30 years in good health. Both conserved end residues are part of each CDR3. A D gene is named only where the DNA matches it firmly. Where a row states a size, it is once, few, many or the class of an expanded clone; other rows omit it.

J gene: TRBJ2-7
clone size: NA
V gene: TRBV12-5
D gene: NA
CDR3 DNA: TGTGCTAGTGGTTTTTGGACAGACTTCTCTCCCGAGCAGTACTTC
CDR3 protein: CASGFWTDFSPEQYF

J gene: TRBJ2-5
clone size: NA
V gene: TRBV29-1
D gene: TRBD2
CDR3 DNA: TGCAGCAACTCCCAGATGGCGGGGGGCGGGCAGACCCAGTACTTC
CDR3 protein: CSNSQMAGGGQTQYF

J gene: TRBJ2-7
clone size: NA
V gene: TRBV5-6
D gene: TRBD1
CDR3 DNA: TGTGCCAGCAGCTCCGGGACAGGGGCCTCTGTGGGCGAGCAGTACTTC
CDR3 protein: CASSSGTGASVGEQYF

J gene: TRBJ1-1
clone size: NA
V gene: TRBV6-5
D gene: NA
CDR3 DNA: TGTGCCAGCAGCAGGACAGCTAACACTGAAGCTTTCTTT
CDR3 protein: CASSRTANTEAFF

J gene: TRBJ2-7
clone size: NA
V gene: TRBV5-5
D gene: TRBD2
CDR3 DNA: TGTGCCAGCAGCTTGGGACTAGCGGTATCCTACGAGCAGTACTTC
CDR3 protein: CASSLGLAVSYEQYF

J gene: TRBJ1-3
clone size: NA
V gene: TRBV2
D gene: NA
CDR3 DNA: TGTGCCAGCAGTGAGCGCGGGACTAAGGGTACAAACACCATATATTTT
CDR3 protein: CASSERGTKGTNTIYF

J gene: TRBJ2-7
clone size: NA
V gene: TRBV7-2
D gene: NA
CDR3 DNA: TGTGCCAGCGGCGACAACCTCTACGAGCAGTACTTC
CDR3 protein: CASGDNLYEQYF

J gene: TRBJ2-1
clone size: NA
V gene: TRBV5-1
D gene: TRBD2
CDR3 DNA: TGCGCCAGCAGCGATAGCGGGGGCTCCTACAATGAGCAGTTCTTC
CDR3 protein: CASSDSGGSYNEQFF

J gene: TRBJ2-2
clone size: NA
V gene: TRBV2
D gene: NA
CDR3 DNA: TGTGCCAGCAGTTCTACAGGGAAGAACACCGGGGAGCTGTTTTTT
CDR3 protein: CASSSTGKNTGELFF

J gene: TRBJ2-1
clone size: NA
V gene: TRBV27
D gene: TRBD1
CDR3 DNA: TGTGCCAGCAGTCCCGGGACAGGGGTGAGGAATGAGCAGTTCTTC
CDR3 protein: CASSPGTGVRNEQFF

J gene: TRBJ1-5
clone size: NA
V gene: TRBV18
D gene: NA
CDR3 DNA: TGTGCCAGCTCACCACCAGGGAGTCAGCCCCAGCATTTT
CDR3 protein: CASSPPGSQPQHF

J gene: TRBJ1-2
clone size: NA
V gene: TRBV6-5
D gene: TRBD1
CDR3 DNA: TGTGCCAGCAGTAAAGGACAGGGTGGAGGCTACACCTTC
CDR3 protein: CASSKGQGGGYTF

J gene: TRBJ2-7
clone size: NA
V gene: TRBV10-3
D gene: TRBD1
CDR3 DNA: TGTGCCATCAGGGCAATCTCGGGACAGGGCCCCTACGAGCAGTACTTC
CDR3 protein: CAIRAISGQGPYEQYF

J gene: TRBJ2-2
clone size: NA
V gene: TRBV18
D gene: NA
CDR3 DNA: TGTGCCAGCTCAGGTGAAGCCCGGCCCTGGGACACCGGGGAGCTGTTTTTT
CDR3 protein: CASSGEARPWDTGELFF

J gene: TRBJ2-3
clone size: NA
V gene: TRBV14
D gene: TRBD2
CDR3 DNA: TGTGCCAGCAGCCAAGTCGGCGGGAGCAGCACAGATACGCAGTATTTT
CDR3 protein: CASSQVGGSSTDTQYF

J gene: TRBJ2-5
clone size: NA
V gene: TRBV5-6
D gene: NA
CDR3 DNA: TGTGCCACCCAACGATGGGGGCTCCAAGAGACCCAGTACTTC
CDR3 protein: CATQRWGLQETQYF

J gene: TRBJ1-3
clone size: NA
V gene: TRBV6-5
D gene: NA
CDR3 DNA: TGTGCCAGCTGTTTGGGATCTGGAAACACCATATATTTT
CDR3 protein: CASCLGSGNTIYF

J gene: TRBJ1-2
clone size: NA
V gene: TRBV2
D gene: NA
CDR3 DNA: TGTGCCAGCAGTGAAGCCTCACCGCTCTATGGCTACACCTTC
CDR3 protein: CASSEASPLYGYTF

J gene: TRBJ1-4
clone size: NA
V gene: TRBV5-4
D gene: TRBD1
CDR3 DNA: TGTGCCAGCAGCCCTAGGGGACAGCCTAATGAAAAACTGTTTTTT
CDR3 protein: CASSPRGQPNEKLFF

J gene: TRBJ1-4
clone size: NA
V gene: TRBV16
D gene: NA
CDR3 DNA: TGTGCCAGCAGCCCCCAACGGGGGGCAGGTGAAAAACTGTTTTTT
CDR3 protein: CASSPQRGAGEKLFF

J gene: TRBJ2-5
clone size: NA
V gene: TRBV19
D gene: TRBD2
CDR3 DNA: TGTGCCAGTAGTCCGACCCTACCTAGCGGCCAAGAGACCCAGTACTTC
CDR3 protein: CASSPTLPSGQETQYF

J gene: TRBJ1-2
clone size: NA
V gene: TRBV10-3
D gene: TRBD1
CDR3 DNA: TGTGCCATCAGTTCATCCGTGGGGGGGACAGGCCCCTATGGCTACACCTTC
CDR3 protein: CAISSSVGGTGPYGYTF

J gene: TRBJ2-7
clone size: NA
V gene: TRBV6-5
D gene: NA
CDR3 DNA: TGTGCCAGCAGTTACTCGAAGGGAAACGAGCAGTACTTC
CDR3 protein: CASSYSKGNEQYF

J gene: TRBJ1-5
clone size: NA
V gene: TRBV19
D gene: NA
CDR3 DNA: TGTGCCAGTAGTACTACAGGGTTGGATCAGCCCCAGCATTTT
CDR3 protein: CASSTTGLDQPQHF

J gene: TRBJ1-6
clone size: once
V gene: TRBV6-1
D gene: TRBD1
CDR3 DNA: TGTGCCAGCAGTGGGGGACAGAGCTCCTATAATTCACCCCTCCACTTT
CDR3 protein: CASSGGQSSYNSPLHF

J gene: TRBJ1-4
clone size: NA
V gene: TRBV7-9
D gene: NA
CDR3 DNA: TGTGCCAGCAGTTTTGATTCCGGGCGGAATGAAAAACTGTTTTTT
CDR3 protein: CASSFDSGRNEKLFF

J gene: TRBJ2-5
clone size: NA
V gene: TRBV20-1
D gene: NA
CDR3 DNA: TGCAGTGCGCGCGAAGCGGAGACCCAGTACTTC
CDR3 protein: CSAREAETQYF

J gene: TRBJ2-3
clone size: NA
V gene: TRBV5-4
D gene: NA
CDR3 DNA: TGTGCCAGCAGCTTGTCTGCGGGATTAAGCACAGATACGCAGTATTTT
CDR3 protein: CASSLSAGLSTDTQYF

J gene: TRBJ1-4
clone size: NA
V gene: TRBV19
D gene: TRBD1
CDR3 DNA: TGTGCCAGTAGTATGCGGACAGGGAGCGAAAAACTGTTTTTT
CDR3 protein: CASSMRTGSEKLFF

J gene: TRBJ1-2
clone size: NA
V gene: TRBV5-1
D gene: NA
CDR3 DNA: TGCGCCAGCAGCGCCGGACAGTATGGCTACACCTTC
CDR3 protein: CASSAGQYGYTF

J gene: TRBJ2-3
clone size: once
V gene: TRBV11-2
D gene: TRBD2
CDR3 DNA: TGTGCCAGCAGCTCAGGACTAGCGGCAAATACGCAGTATTTT
CDR3 protein: CASSSGLAANTQYF

J gene: TRBJ1-6
clone size: NA
V gene: TRBV11-2
D gene: NA
CDR3 DNA: TGTGCCAGCAGCTTAGATATTTCACCCCTCCACTTT
CDR3 protein: CASSLDISPLHF

J gene: TRBJ2-1
clone size: NA
V gene: TRBV10-3
D gene: NA
CDR3 DNA: TGTGCCATCAGTTCGGGGTCCGAGCAGTTCTTC
CDR3 protein: CAISSGSEQFF

J gene: TRBJ2-5
clone size: NA
V gene: TRBV6-5
D gene: TRBD1
CDR3 DNA: TGTGCCAGCAGTTACAGCCAAGGGACAGCTCTGGAGACCCAGTACTTC
CDR3 protein: CASSYSQGTALETQYF

J gene: TRBJ2-1
clone size: NA
V gene: TRBV5-4
D gene: TRBD1
CDR3 DNA: TGTGCCAGCAGCTTACGACAGGGGGCGCGGAATGAGCAGTTCTTC
CDR3 protein: CASSLRQGARNEQFF

J gene: TRBJ1-2
clone size: NA
V gene: TRBV2
D gene: NA
CDR3 DNA: TGTGCCAGCAGTGAATCGGCGCATCGTAATAACTATGGCTACACCTTC
CDR3 protein: CASSESAHRNNYGYTF

J gene: TRBJ1-5
clone size: NA
V gene: TRBV15
D gene: NA
CDR3 DNA: TGTGCCACTAGAATGCGGCAAGGACAGCCCCAGCATTTT
CDR3 protein: CATRMRQGQPQHF

J gene: TRBJ1-1
clone size: NA
V gene: TRBV10-1
D gene: TRBD1
CDR3 DNA: TGCGCCAGCAGTGAAACTGGACAGGGCCGCACTGAAGCTTTCTTT
CDR3 protein: CASSETGQGRTEAFF

J gene: TRBJ1-1
clone size: NA
V gene: TRBV2
D gene: NA
CDR3 DNA: TGTGCCAGCAGTGACGGTGGGAAGGGGGTGTACACTGAAGCTTTCTTT
CDR3 protein: CASSDGGKGVYTEAFF

J gene: TRBJ1-5
clone size: once
V gene: TRBV6-5
D gene: NA
CDR3 DNA: TGTGCCAGCAGTCGTGACAGCGTTAGCAATCAGCCCCAGCATTTT
CDR3 protein: CASSRDSVSNQPQHF

J gene: TRBJ1-4
clone size: NA
V gene: TRBV30
D gene: NA
CDR3 DNA: TGTGCTTGGAACAGGGTTGCAACTAATGAAAAACTGTTTTTT
CDR3 protein: CAWNRVATNEKLFF

J gene: TRBJ2-1
clone size: few
V gene: TRBV7-2
D gene: NA
CDR3 DNA: TGTGCCAGCAGCTTAGAGGGGAGCTCCTACAATGAGCAGTTCTTC
CDR3 protein: CASSLEGSSYNEQFF

J gene: TRBJ2-7
clone size: NA
V gene: TRBV6-5
D gene: TRBD2
CDR3 DNA: TGTGCCAGCAGTTACGGGACTAGCGGGAGGCTTCGAGAGCAGTACTTC
CDR3 protein: CASSYGTSGRLREQYF

J gene: TRBJ2-1
clone size: NA
V gene: TRBV5-6
D gene: NA
CDR3 DNA: TGTGCCAGCAGCCCATACGGGCCTATGGAGACCAATGAACAGTTCTTC
CDR3 protein: CASSPYGPMETNEQFF